This passage covers 12 T cell receptor beta chains from one sample sequenced in a study of CD8 T cells in ankylosing spondylitis. TCRdb re-analysed the 5' RACE reads in MiXCR, keeping a single row per CDR3 protein. The repertoire holds roughly 140,000 distinct CDR3 sequences, around 43% seen once, with about 16% in the top ten. Material for sequencing was synovial fluid, either unsorted or a sorted T cell fraction (not recorded which). These receptors all come from a male donor with ankylosing spondylitis.

This clonotype came up many times. The V call is TRBV7-6, the J call TRBJ2-5; 7 bases are shared with TRBD1. The V segment lost 3 bases and the J segment 4 bases; nucleotides outside the gene matches: 8. The V gene's germline CDR1 is SGHVS and CDR2 FNYEAQ. This CDR3 contains 15 residues. The CDR3 region is CASSFLGGAGETQYF. The CDR3 DNA is TGTGCCAGCAGCTTTTTAGGGGGCGCGGGAGAGACCCAGTACTTC.

This clonotype was picked up one time. The genes are TRBV14 and TRBJ2-7; weak D call: TRBD2 (7 bases). The V end lost 0 bases, the J end lost 0 bases, and 18 bases lay between the germline ends. The germline V gene encodes CDR1 SGHDN and CDR2 FVKESK. This CDR3 has 18 residues. CDR3 sequence: CASSQDGRGPLTSYEQYF. CDR3 sequence (DNA): TGTGCCAGCAGCCAAGATGGGCGGGGGCCCCTGACCTCCTACGAGCAGTACTTC.

The CDR3 is CASGPGLRGYEQYF. Here the CDR3 DNA reads TGTGCCAGCGGCCCCGGGCTCCGCGGCTACGAGCAGTACTTC. The J gene is TRBJ2-7, the V gene TRBV5-8; D not certain. Germline loops: CDR1 SGHTS, CDR2 YDEGEE. The length of the CDR3 is 14 residues. Deletions cut 7 bases from V and 3 bases from J, with 17 bases between.

Only a few counts were recorded for this clonotype. The chain is built from TRBV5-1 and TRBJ1-1; 8 bases align to TRBD1. Germline trimming cut 3 bases from V and 5 bases from J; bases unmatched to any gene: 6. The CDR3 spans 14 residues. CDR1 is SGHRS, CDR2 YFSETQ, per germline. In DNA, the CDR3 is TGCGCCAGCAGCTGGGGGACAGGCCATACTGAAGCTTTCTTT. It encodes CASSWGTGHTEAFF.

The rearrangement links TRBV12-3 or TRBV12-4 to TRBJ1-5; D is possibly TRBD1 (5 bases). The CDR3 contains 15 residues. Trimming pared 7 bases from V and 0 bases from J, leaving 13 bases between. This CDR3 is CASKPTDYSNQPQHF. In nucleotides, the CDR3 is TGTGCCAGCAAACCGACAGATTATAGCAATCAGCCCCAGCATTTT.

This clonotype was observed at least ten times. The V gene is TRBV6-2 or TRBV6-3, the J gene TRBJ1-2; D perhaps matches TRBD1 (5 bases). The CDR3 contains 13 residues. V was trimmed by 4 bases and J by 0 bases, leaving 6 bases between them. In germline, CDR1 is MNHEY, CDR2 SVGEGT. CDR3 sequence: CASSLTANYGYTF. The CDR3 nucleotides are TGTGCCAGCAGTTTGACAGCTAACTATGGCTACACCTTC.

J is TRBJ2-6 and V is TRBV12-3 or TRBV12-4; D is ambiguous. Trimming took 2 bases from V and 0 from J, leaving 11 bases between them. The CDR3 is 17 residues long. The chain's CDR3 is CASSLKGVSSGANVLTF. The CDR3 DNA reads as TGTGCCAGCAGTTTAAAGGGCGTCAGCTCTGGGGCCAACGTCCTGACTTTC.

This rearrangement joins TRBV28 to TRBJ1-5, with D possibly TRBD1 on 5 matching bases. The germline CDR1 and CDR2 sequences are MDHEN and SYDVKM. The CDR3 runs to 14 residues. V was pared by 3 bases and J by 4 bases, with 10 bases between. This chain's CDR3 is CASSFGGWNQPQHF. DNA of the CDR3: TGTGCCAGCAGTTTCGGGGGGTGGAATCAGCCCCAGCATTTT. The whole variable domain, filled in from reference TRBV28 and TRBJ1-5, reads DVKVTQSSRYLVKRTGEKVFLECVQDMDHENMFWYRQDPGLGLRLIYFSYDVKMKEKGDIPEGYSVSREKKERFSLILESASTNQTSMYLCASSFGGWNQPQHFGDGTRLSIL.

Written as DNA, the CDR3 is TGTGCCAGCAGCTTGGTCGTAATGTCTAACTATGGCTACACCTTC. Amino acid sequence: CASSLVVMSNYGYTF. The chain has TRBV5-6 and TRBJ1-2, with no clear D. Trimming took off 0 bases at V and 0 bases at J, with 9 bases between the two ends. This CDR3 comprises 15 residues. Looked up from germline, CDR1 is SGHDT and CDR2 is YYEEEE.

This chain connects TRBV5-5 to TRBJ2-2; D is possibly TRBD2 (6 bases). The CDR3 is made up of 16 amino acids. Germline loops: CDR1 SGHKS, CDR2 YYEKEE (reference sequence). V was cut by 4 bases and J by 6 bases, with 19 bases left in between. In DNA form, the CDR3 reads TGTGCCAGCAGCCCACTGTTGACGGAGGGTGCCGGGGAGCTGTTTTTT. It codes for CASSPLLTEGAGELFF.

Many counts were recorded for this clonotype. The chain combines TRBV30 with TRBJ2-1; a possible D gene is TRBD1 (6 bases). Germline CDR1 GTSNPN, CDR2 SVGIG (reference sequence). Between the trimmed V and J ends, which lost 1 base and 8 bases, there was a span of 15 bases. The CDR3 runs 14 residues. As DNA, the CDR3 is TGTGCCTGGAGTGGGGTTAGCGCAGGGGATGAGCAGTTCTTC. As protein: CAWSGVSAGDEQFF. The variable domain in full, with the rest retrieved from reference TRBV30 and TRBJ2-1, is SQTIHQWPATLVQPVGSPLSLECTVEGTSNPNLYWYRQAAGRGLQLLFYSVGIGQISSEVPQNLSASRPQDRQFILSSKKLLLSDSGFYLCAWSGVSAGDEQFFGPGTRLTVL.

The chain is built from TRBV18 and TRBJ2-7; unclear D gene. The CDR3 is 15 residues long. The germline gives CDR1 KGHSH, CDR2 LQKENI. Trimming left V 1 base short and J 2 bases short, with 12 bases between. CDR3 in DNA: TGTGCCAGCTCACCACTAAGGCAATTGGCCTACGAGCAGTACTTC. Amino acids: CASSPLRQLAYEQYF. The variable domain in full, with the rest retrieved from reference TRBV18 and TRBJ2-7, is NAGVMQNPRHLVRRRGQEARLRCSPMKGHSHVYWYRQLPEEGLKFMVYLQKENIIDESGMPKERFSAEFPKEGPSILRIQQVVRGDSAAYFCASSPLRQLAYEQYFGPGTRLTVT.